Shown below are 8 T cell receptor beta chains from a single sample sequenced in a study of T cells in Graves' hyperthyroidism and ophthalmopathy. The investigators amplified TCR beta CDR3 regions from RNA transcripts. The TCR CDR3 first-round RT-PCR relied on the HTBI primer set. TCRdb analysed the multiplex PCR reads with MiXCR anew, one entry per CDR3 protein. The sample includes fewer than 650,000 distinct CDR3 sequences, around 15% seen only once; the top ten take over 11%. Sequencing was carried out using blood. These receptors were obtained from a woman in her thirties or forties with Graves' hyperthyroidism.

As regards this clonotype: Relative to the germline gene, one junction end is altered; a read error may explain this. The rearrangement joins TRBV7-9 to TRBJ2-2; possible D gene TRBD2, 5 bases. This CDR3 spans 15 amino acids. The germline CDR1 and CDR2 sequences are SEHNR and FQNEAQ (reference sequence). The DNA for the CDR3 is TGTACCAGCAGCTTAGCGCAAGTGCCGACCGGGGAGCTGTTTTTT. This codes for CTSSLAQVPTGELFF.

The sample holds a few counts of this clonotype. The genes are TRBV19 and TRBJ2-7; D is ambiguous. V was shortened by 4 bases and J by 2 bases, with 15 bases between the two germline ends. There are 15 residues in the CDR3. Germline V gives CDR1 LNHDA, CDR2 SQIVND (reference sequence). The CDR3 loop reads CASSTGRTPTYEQYF. CDR3 coding DNA: TGTGCCAGTAGTACCGGACGTACGCCTACCTACGAGCAGTACTTC.

This clonotype was counted a few times. The rearrangement uses TRBV18 and TRBJ2-7; D is perhaps TRBD1 or TRBD2 (5 bases each). Trimming cost V 3 bases and J 7 bases, with 13 bases left between them. CDR1 and CDR2 from the germline V gene are KGHSH and LQKENI. The CDR3 extends over 13 amino acids. CDR3 nucleotides: TGTGCCAGCTCACCGTTAAGGGACGTTGAGCAGTACTTC. Translating gives CASSPLRDVEQYF.

The gene calls are TRBV6-1 and TRBJ2-4; 7 positions agree with TRBD1. Germline CDR1 is MNHNS and CDR2 is SASEGT. After removal of 5 bases from V and 6 bases from J, the junction contained 4 bases not matched to a gene. The CDR3 sequence is 13 residues long. DNA of the CDR3: TGTGCCAGCAGTCCCGGGACAGCAAACATTCAGTACTTC. Protein: CASSPGTANIQYF.

This clonotype was counted many times. The chain has TRBV2 and TRBJ1-1, with 8 bases identical to TRBD1. From germline, CDR1 is SNHLY and CDR2 FYNNEI. The V segment lost 5 bases and the J segment 12 bases; nucleotides outside the gene matches: 8. This CDR3 comprises 12 residues. The CDR3 DNA sequence: TGTGCCAGCAGTTTCCAGACAGGGGTTACTTTCTTT. Protein sequence: CASSFQTGVTFF.

This clonotype was observed many times. This chain connects TRBV5-1 to TRBJ2-2, with D possibly TRBD1 on 5 matching bases. In germline, CDR1 is SGHRS, CDR2 YFSETQ. The CDR3 consists of 15 residues. V shed 4 bases and J shed 4 bases, with 14 bases lying between them. CDR3 coding DNA: TGCGCCAGCAGCATCCAGGGTTTAAGCACCGGGGAGCTGTTTTTT. Encoded protein: CASSIQGLSTGELFF.

The sample holds a few counts of this clonotype. The chain is built from TRBV27 and TRBJ1-6; 8 nucleotides agree with TRBD1. The V and J ends lost 6 bases and 10 bases, in that order; junction bases with no gene match: 5. CDR1 is MNHEY, CDR2 SMNVEV, per germline (reference sequence). The CDR3 length is 13 residues. The CDR3 is CASSYRGGSPLHF. The DNA for the CDR3 is TGTGCCAGCAGCTACAGGGGGGGATCACCCCTCCACTTT.

This clonotype came up once. The V gene is TRBV4-1, the J gene TRBJ1-4; D may be TRBD1 (5 bases). CDR3 size: 15 residues. With 0 bases removed from V and 5 bases from J, the gap between germline ends came to 10 bases. Germline CDR1 is MGHRA and CDR2 is YSYEKL. This CDR3 is CASSQEGLGNEKLFF. The CDR3 nucleotides are TGCGCCAGCAGCCAAGAGGGGCTGGGGAATGAAAAACTGTTTTTT.